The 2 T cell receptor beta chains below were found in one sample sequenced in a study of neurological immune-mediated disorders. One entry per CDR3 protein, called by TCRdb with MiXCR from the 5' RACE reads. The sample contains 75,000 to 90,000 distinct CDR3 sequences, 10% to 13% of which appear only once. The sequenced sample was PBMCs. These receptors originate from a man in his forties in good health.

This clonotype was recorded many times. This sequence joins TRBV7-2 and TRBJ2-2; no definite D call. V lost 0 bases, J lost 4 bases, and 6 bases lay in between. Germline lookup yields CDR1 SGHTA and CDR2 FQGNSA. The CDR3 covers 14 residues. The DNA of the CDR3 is TGTGCCAGCAGCTTAGCACAGCCCACCGGGGAGCTGTTTTTT. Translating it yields CASSLAQPTGELFF.

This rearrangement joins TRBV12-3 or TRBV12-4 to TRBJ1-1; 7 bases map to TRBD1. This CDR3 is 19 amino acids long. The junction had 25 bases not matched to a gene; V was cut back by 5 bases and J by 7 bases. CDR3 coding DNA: TGTGCCAGCAGTGCGATGTCGGGACAGCGTTCGTTTCTCCCTTTTGAAGCTTTCTTT. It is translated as CASSAMSGQRSFLPFEAFF.